This T cell receptor (beta chain) was sequenced for a study of regulatory T cells in long-lasting Graves disease. Across the whole study: For under 3 months, newly diagnosed Graves' patients had been taking antithyroid drugs.

This clonotype was detected ten times or more. Per the germline V gene, CDR1 is SGHKS and CDR2 is YYEKEE (reference sequence). This CDR3 region has 19 residues. The V gene end was trimmed by 2 bases and the J gene end by 5 bases; junction bases not matched to a gene: 13. TCR beta libraries were built with iRepertoire HTBI primers and Arm-PCR of CDR3 regions. One entry per CDR3 protein results from TCRdb running MiXCR on the multiplex PCR reads. The sample lists around 240,000 distinct CDR3 sequences, around a sixth occurring once. The time point: newly diagnosed GD, antithyroid drugs for less than 3 months. Following extraction of RNA from PBMCs, that RNA was used to make the TCR library. These data were also filed under a second study, of T cells in Graves' hyperthyroidism and ophthalmopathy. That work adds: Uncontrolled infection, other autoimmune disease, pregnancy or lactation barred patients from enrollment. First-round RT-PCR with HTBI primers amplified the TCR CDR3 region.

The rearrangement uses TRBV5-5 and TRBJ2-3; 14 bases match TRBD2. The specimen comprised peripheral blood mononuclear cells (PBMCs), sampled at new diagnosis, from a patient treated with antithyroid drugs. The TCR comes from a woman in her 30s with Graves disease. DNA for the CDR3: TGTGCCAGCAGCTTAGGACTAGCGGGGGGTCCCTTGAGGGAAGATACGCAGTATTTT. Its translation is CASSLGLAGGPLREDTQYF.